This T cell receptor (beta chain) is from a study of blood T cell repertoires in COVID-19. Study-level information: T cells, B-cell-depleted T cells, or PBMCs supplied cDNA or gDNA.

Generated by immunoSEQ multiplex PCR, the TCRdb table keeps only in-frame clones and is missing some. This sample has hundreds of thousands of clones, with about 90% found just once. Trimming left V 2 bases short and J 4 bases short, with 8 bases between. Looked up from germline, CDR1 is KGHSH and CDR2 is LQKENI. This CDR3 has 14 amino acids. Sequenced: peripheral blood. The V gene is TRBV18, the J gene TRBJ2-2; TRBD1 is a possible D gene (6 bases). The receptor's source is a woman aged 18-29 years who had recovered from COVID-19. The CDR3 DNA follows: TGTGCCAGCTCACCAAGGACAGTCACCGGGGAGCTGTTTTTT. Amino acids: CASSPRTVTGELFF.